This TCR beta chain was sequenced during a study of PD-1 blockade in classical Hodgkin lymphoma. Study-wide results and caveats: Possible causes of repertoire differences, disease activity or prior therapy, remain undefined. TCR diversity at baseline was reported to be reduced in newly diagnosed patients relative to healthy donors.

Note on this clone: Antigen specificity is unknown.

Time point given: newly diagnosed, previously untreated cHL patient sample. Investigators isolated CD4+ T cells from thawed PBMCs through magnetic negative selection. The study compared against PBMCs from newly diagnosed, untreated classical Hodgkin lymphoma. Libraries were prepared by immunoSEQ multiplex PCR; TCRdb keeps only in-frame clonotypes and omits some of them. This table has about 20,000 clones, approximately 82% appearing once. V was pared by 2 bases and J by 3 bases, with 3 bases of the junction left unmatched. The CDR3 consists of 14 residues. CDR1 is SGHAT, CDR2 FQNNGV, per germline. This TCR was sampled from a human donor with classical Hodgkin lymphoma. The rearrangement joins TRBV11-2 to TRBJ2-5, with 7 bases fitting TRBD2. The sample was CD4+ T cells from blood. The CDR3 bases are TGTGCCAGCAGCTTAAGACTAGCCGAAGAGACCCAGTACTTC. Its translation: CASSLRLAEETQYF.